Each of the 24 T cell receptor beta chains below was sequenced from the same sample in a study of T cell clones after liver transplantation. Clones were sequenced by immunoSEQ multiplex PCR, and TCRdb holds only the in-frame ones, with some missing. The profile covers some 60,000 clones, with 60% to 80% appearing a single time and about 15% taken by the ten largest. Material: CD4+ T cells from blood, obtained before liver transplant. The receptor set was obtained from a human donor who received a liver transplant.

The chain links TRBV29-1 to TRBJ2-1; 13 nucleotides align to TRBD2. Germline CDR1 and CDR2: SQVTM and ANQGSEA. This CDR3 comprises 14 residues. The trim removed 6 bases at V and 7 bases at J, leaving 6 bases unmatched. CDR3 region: CSVRTSGGWNEQFF. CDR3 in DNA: TGCAGCGTGCGGACTAGCGGGGGCTGGAATGAGCAGTTCTTC.

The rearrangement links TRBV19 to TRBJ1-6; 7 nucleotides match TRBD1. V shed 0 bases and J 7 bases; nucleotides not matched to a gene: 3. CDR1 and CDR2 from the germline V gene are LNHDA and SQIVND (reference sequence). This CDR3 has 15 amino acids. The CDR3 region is CASSIDEGQNSPLHF. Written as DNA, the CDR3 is TGTGCCAGTAGTATAGATGAGGGACAGAATTCACCCCTCCACTTT.

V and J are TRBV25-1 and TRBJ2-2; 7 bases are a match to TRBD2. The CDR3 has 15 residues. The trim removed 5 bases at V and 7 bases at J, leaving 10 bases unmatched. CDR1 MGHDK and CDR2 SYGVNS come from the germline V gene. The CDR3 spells CASSLGGDLGGELFF. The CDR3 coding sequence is TGTGCCAGCAGTCTGGGGGGGGATTTAGGCGGGGAGCTGTTTTTT.

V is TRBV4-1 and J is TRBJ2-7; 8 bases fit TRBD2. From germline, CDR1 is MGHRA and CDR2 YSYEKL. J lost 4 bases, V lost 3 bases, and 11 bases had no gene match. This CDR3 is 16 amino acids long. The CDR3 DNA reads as TGCGCCAGCAGCCACCAAGAGGTAGCGGGGCTTTACGAGCAGTACTTC. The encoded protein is CASSHQEVAGLYEQYF.

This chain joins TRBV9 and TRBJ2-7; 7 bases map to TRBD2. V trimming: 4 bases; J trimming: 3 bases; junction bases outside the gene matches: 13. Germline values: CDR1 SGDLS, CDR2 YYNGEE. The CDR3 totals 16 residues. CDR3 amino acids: CASSPREDPGSYEQYF. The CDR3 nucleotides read TGTGCCAGCAGCCCCCGGGAGGACCCCGGAAGCTACGAGCAGTACTTC.

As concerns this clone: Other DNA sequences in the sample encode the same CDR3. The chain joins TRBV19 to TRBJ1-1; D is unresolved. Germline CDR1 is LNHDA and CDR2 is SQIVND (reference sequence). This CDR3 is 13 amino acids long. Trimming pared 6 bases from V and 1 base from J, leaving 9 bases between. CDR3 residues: CASSPTQNTEAFF. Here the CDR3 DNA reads TGTGCCAGTAGCCCCACACAGAACACTGAAGCTTTCTTT.

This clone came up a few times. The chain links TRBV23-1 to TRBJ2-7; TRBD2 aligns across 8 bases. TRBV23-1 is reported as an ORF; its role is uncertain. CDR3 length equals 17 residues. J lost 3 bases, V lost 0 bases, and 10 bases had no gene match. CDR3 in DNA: TGCGCCAGCAGTCAATCCCTTATAGCGGGGTTTGGCTACGAGCAGTACTTC. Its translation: CASSQSLIAGFGYEQYF.

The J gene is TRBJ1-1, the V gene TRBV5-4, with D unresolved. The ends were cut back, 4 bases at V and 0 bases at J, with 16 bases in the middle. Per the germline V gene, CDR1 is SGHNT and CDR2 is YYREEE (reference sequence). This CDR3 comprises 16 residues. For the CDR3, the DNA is TGTGCCAGCAGCCCCCGCGGCGGCACCTTGAACACTGAAGCTTTCTTT. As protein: CASSPRGGTLNTEAFF.

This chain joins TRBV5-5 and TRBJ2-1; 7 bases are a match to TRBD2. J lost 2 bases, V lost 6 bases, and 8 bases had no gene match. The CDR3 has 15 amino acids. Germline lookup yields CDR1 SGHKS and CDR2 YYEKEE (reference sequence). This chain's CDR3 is CASTSLADPYNEQFF. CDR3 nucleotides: TGTGCCAGCACCTCCCTAGCGGACCCCTACAATGAGCAGTTCTTC.

CDR3 region: CASSLVGTGGTQYF. DNA for the CDR3: TGTGCCAGCAGTTTAGTCGGGACAGGTGGTACTCAGTACTTC. The genes are TRBV28 and TRBJ2-4, with 8 bases identical to TRBD1. Germline trimming cut 2 bases from V and 12 bases from J; bases unmatched to any gene: 9. Germline loops: CDR1 MDHEN, CDR2 SYDVKM. The CDR3 loop spans 14 amino acids.

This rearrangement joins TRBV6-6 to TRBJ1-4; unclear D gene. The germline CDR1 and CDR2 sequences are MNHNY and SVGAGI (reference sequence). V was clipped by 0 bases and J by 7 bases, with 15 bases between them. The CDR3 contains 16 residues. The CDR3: CASSYSPALTGEKLFF. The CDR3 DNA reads TGTGCCAGCAGTTACTCCCCAGCCTTGACGGGTGAAAAACTGTTTTTT.

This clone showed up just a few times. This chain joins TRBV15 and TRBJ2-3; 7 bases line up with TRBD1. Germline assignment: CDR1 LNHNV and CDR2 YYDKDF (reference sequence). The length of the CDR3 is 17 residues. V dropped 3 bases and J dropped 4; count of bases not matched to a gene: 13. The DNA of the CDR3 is TGTGCCACCAGCAGTCCTCTCCGGCTGCAGGGGGCAGATACGCAGTATTTT. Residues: CATSSPLRLQGADTQYF.

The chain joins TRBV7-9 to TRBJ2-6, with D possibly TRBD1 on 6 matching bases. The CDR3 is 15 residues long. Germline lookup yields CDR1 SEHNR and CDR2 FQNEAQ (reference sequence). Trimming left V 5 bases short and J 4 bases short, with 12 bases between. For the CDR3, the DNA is TGTGCCAGCAGCCACAGGGTCTCCGGGGCCAACGTCCTGACTTTC. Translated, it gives CASSHRVSGANVLTF.

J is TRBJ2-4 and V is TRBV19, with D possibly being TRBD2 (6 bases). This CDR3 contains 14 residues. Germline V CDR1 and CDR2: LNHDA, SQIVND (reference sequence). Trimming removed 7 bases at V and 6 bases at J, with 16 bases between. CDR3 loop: CASTSRGVGNIQYF. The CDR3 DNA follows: TGTGCCAGTACCTCCCGCGGGGTCGGAAACATTCAGTACTTC.

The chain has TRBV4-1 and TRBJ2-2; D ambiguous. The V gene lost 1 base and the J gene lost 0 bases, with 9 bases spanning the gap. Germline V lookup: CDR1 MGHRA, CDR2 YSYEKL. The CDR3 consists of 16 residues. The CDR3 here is CASSQVRGTNTGELFF. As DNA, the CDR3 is TGCGCCAGCAGCCAAGTACGCGGAACGAACACCGGGGAGCTGTTTTTT.

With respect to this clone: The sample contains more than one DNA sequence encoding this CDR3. CDR3 residues: CASSAGPYNSPLHF. DNA of the CDR3: TGTGCCAGCAGCGCAGGGCCTTATAATTCACCCCTCCACTTT. This chain connects TRBV6-1 to TRBJ1-6, with a possible D match to TRBD1 (5 bases). Trimming shortened V by 6 bases and J by 4 bases, and 10 bases separated the two germline ends. Germline CDR1 MNHNS, CDR2 SASEGT. The CDR3 spans 14 residues.

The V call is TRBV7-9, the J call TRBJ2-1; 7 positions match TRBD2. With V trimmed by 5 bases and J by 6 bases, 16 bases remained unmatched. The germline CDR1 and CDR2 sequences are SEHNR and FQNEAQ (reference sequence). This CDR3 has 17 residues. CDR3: CASSRGGEGAKLNEQFF. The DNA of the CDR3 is TGTGCCAGCAGCCGGGGAGGGGAAGGGGCCAAGCTCAATGAGCAGTTCTTC.

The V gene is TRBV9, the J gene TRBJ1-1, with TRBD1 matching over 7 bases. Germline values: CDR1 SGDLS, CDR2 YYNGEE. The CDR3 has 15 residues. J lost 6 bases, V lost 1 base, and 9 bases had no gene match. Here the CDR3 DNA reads TGTGCCAGCAGCGTACTCCTGTCCGGGACAGCTGAAGCTTTCTTT. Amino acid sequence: CASSVLLSGTAEAFF. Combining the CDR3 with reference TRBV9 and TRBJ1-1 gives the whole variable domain DSGVTQTPKHLITATGQRVTLRCSPRSGDLSVYWYQQSLDQGLQFLIQYYNGEERAKGNILERFSAQQFPDLHSELNLSSLELGDSALYFCASSVLLSGTAEAFFGQGTRLTVV.

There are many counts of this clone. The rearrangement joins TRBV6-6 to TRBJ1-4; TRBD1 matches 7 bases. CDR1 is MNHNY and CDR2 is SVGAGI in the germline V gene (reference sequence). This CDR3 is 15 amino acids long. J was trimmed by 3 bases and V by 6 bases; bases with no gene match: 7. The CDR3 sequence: CASRNRGLANEKLFF. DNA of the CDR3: TGTGCCAGCAGGAATAGGGGGCTAGCTAATGAAAAACTGTTTTTT.

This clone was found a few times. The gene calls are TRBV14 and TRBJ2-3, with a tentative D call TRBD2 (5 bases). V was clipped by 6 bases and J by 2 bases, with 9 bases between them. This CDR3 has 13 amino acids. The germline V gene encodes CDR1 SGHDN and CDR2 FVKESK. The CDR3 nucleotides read TGTGCCAGCAGGGACTTCGCCACAGATACGCAGTATTTT. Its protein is CASRDFATDTQYF.

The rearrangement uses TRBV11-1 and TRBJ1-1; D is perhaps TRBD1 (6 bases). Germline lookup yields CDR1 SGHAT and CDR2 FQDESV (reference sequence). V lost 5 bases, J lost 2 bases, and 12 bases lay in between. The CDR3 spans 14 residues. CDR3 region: CASSPDRINTEAFF. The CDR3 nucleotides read TGTGCCAGCAGCCCCGACAGGATTAACACTGAAGCTTTCTTT.

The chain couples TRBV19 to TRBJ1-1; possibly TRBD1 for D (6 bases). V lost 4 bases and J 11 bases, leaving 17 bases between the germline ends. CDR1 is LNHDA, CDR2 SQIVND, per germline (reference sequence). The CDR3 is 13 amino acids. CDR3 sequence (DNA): TGTGCCAGTAGTAACCCCCGGACAGATAGCGCTTTCTTT. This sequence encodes CASSNPRTDSAFF.

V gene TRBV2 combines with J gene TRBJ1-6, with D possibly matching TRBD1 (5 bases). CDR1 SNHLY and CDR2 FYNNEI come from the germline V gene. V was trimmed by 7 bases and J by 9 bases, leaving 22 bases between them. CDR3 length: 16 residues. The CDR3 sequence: CASIPPGVGHLSPLHF. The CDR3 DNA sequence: TGTGCCAGCATTCCCCCGGGAGTGGGGCACCTTTCACCCCTCCACTTT.

The DNA of the CDR3 is TGTGCCAGCAGTACCCCCCGGACATCTCAGAGCTCCTATAATTCACCCCTCCACTTT. It codes for CASSTPRTSQSSYNSPLHF. The J gene is TRBJ1-6, the V gene TRBV27; possibly TRBD1 for D (5 bases). The ends were cut back, 5 bases at V and 0 bases at J, with 20 bases in the middle. The V gene's germline CDR1 is MNHEY and CDR2 SMNVEV (reference sequence). This CDR3 contains 19 residues.